This T cell receptor beta chain was captured in a study of blood T cell repertoires in COVID-19. This clone was seen just once. There are 13 residues in the CDR3. Germline V CDR1 and CDR2: SGDLS, YYNGEE. Trimming shortened V by 4 bases and J by 3 bases, and 8 bases separated the two germline ends. Sequencing was performed with immunoSEQ multiplex PCR; in TCRdb, only in-frame clones are kept and a portion is missing. The profile shows 200,000 to 250,000 clones, around nine tenths of them singletons. The cohort comprised adults aged 18 to 89 years residing in approximately 25 US areas. Recovered participants had two consecutive negative NP/OP PCR tests, healthcare professional clearance, or symptom resolution.

This clonotype was obtained from a young man who had recovered from COVID-19. The chain carries TRBV9 and TRBJ2-4, with D unresolved. The sample taken for sequencing was PBMCs or T cells enriched from blood (not recorded which). The CDR3 nucleotides read TGTGCCAGCAGCCCCCGAGGCAAAAACATTCAGTACTTC. This gives the protein CASSPRGKNIQYF.